This T cell receptor (beta chain) was identified in a study of control samples from healthy donors and cancer patients. The CDR3 has 18 residues. Germline V gene data show CDR1 as KGHDR and CDR2 as SFDVKD. V shed 0 bases and J 7 bases; nucleotides not matched to a gene: 11. The assay was immunoSEQ multiplex PCR, and TCRdb's table has in-frame clones only and misses some. In the table there are under 110,000 clones, 85% to 90% of which are singletons. V is TRBV24-1 and J is TRBJ2-1; 10 bases align to TRBD1. This sequence originates from a man aged 25-45 years in good health. Input material: blood. The CDR3 nucleotides read TGTGCCACCAGTGATTTGCCGGGACAGGGACAGGGGTTGAATGAGCAGTTCTTC. This encodes CATSDLPGQGQGLNEQFF.